One and the same sample provided the 14 T cell receptor beta chains below, sequenced in a study of blood T cell repertoires in COVID-19. Data came from immunoSEQ multiplex PCR; TCRdb stores just in-frame clones and leaves some out. The sample carries tens of thousands of clones, approximately 89% recorded once. Sequenced sample: peripheral blood. These receptor sequences come from a man aged 55-75 years with acute or convalescent COVID-19.

The V call is TRBV5-1, the J call TRBJ2-6; no clear D gene. This CDR3 has 14 amino acids. Germline assignment: CDR1 SGHRS and CDR2 YFSETQ. The V end lost 4 bases, the J end lost 0 bases, and 5 bases lay between the germline ends. The CDR3 loop reads CASSASSGANVLTF. CDR3 coding DNA: TGCGCCAGCAGCGCTAGCTCTGGGGCCAACGTCCTGACTTTC. Full variable domain (remainder filled in from reference TRBV5-1 and TRBJ2-6): KAGVTQTPRYLIKTRGQQVTLSCSPISGHRSVSWYQQTPGQGLQFLFEYFSETQRNKGNFPGRFSGRQFSNSRSEMNVSTLELGDSALYLCASSASSGANVLTFGAGSRLTVL.

The rearrangement links TRBV30 to TRBJ1-2; D is uncertain. V lost 0 bases and J 3 bases, leaving 8 bases between the germline ends. In germline, CDR1 is GTSNPN, CDR2 SVGIG (reference sequence). The length of the CDR3 is 13 residues. In nucleotides, the CDR3 is TGTGCCTGGAGTGTACCAGATTACTATGGCTACACCTTC. Its translation is CAWSVPDYYGYTF.

The J gene is TRBJ1-5, the V gene TRBV28; D remains ambiguous. CDR3 length: 15 residues. V lost 6 bases, J lost 3 bases, and 15 bases lay in between. Germline loops: CDR1 MDHEN, CDR2 SYDVKM. The CDR3 DNA reads as TGTGCCAGCAGCCCTGCAGTGGGCAACAATCAGCCCCAGCATTTT. Amino acids: CASSPAVGNNQPQHF. Looking up the rest from reference TRBV28 and TRBJ1-5 gives the full variable domain: DVKVTQSSRYLVKRTGEKVFLECVQDMDHENMFWYRQDPGLGLRLIYFSYDVKMKEKGDIPEGYSVSREKKERFSLILESASTNQTSMYLCASSPAVGNNQPQHFGDGTRLSIL.

The CDR3 is CASSQTGGGNTGELFF. Here the CDR3 DNA reads TGTGCCAGCAGCCAGACAGGGGGCGGAAACACCGGGGAGCTGTTTTTT. The chain couples TRBV5-8 to TRBJ2-2; 10 bases fit TRBD1. From germline, CDR1 is SGHTS and CDR2 YDEGEE. The V gene end was trimmed by 4 bases and the J gene end by 2 bases; junction bases not matched to a gene: 5. CDR3 size: 16 residues.

Only a few counts were recorded for this clone. The rearrangement uses TRBV18 and TRBJ2-1; D is possibly TRBD1 (6 bases). The V gene's germline CDR1 is KGHSH and CDR2 LQKENI. V was clipped by 2 bases and J by 4 bases, with 15 bases between them. This CDR3 comprises 16 residues. The CDR3 reads CASSPIGGAAYNEQFF. As DNA, the CDR3 is TGTGCCAGCTCACCAATAGGGGGAGCTGCTTACAATGAGCAGTTCTTC.

CDR3 sequence: CASSAGQAGANVLTF. The CDR3 bases are TGTGCCAGCAGCGCCGGACAAGCTGGGGCCAACGTCCTGACTTTC. The chain is built from TRBV2 and TRBJ2-6; the D gene is possibly TRBD1 (5 bases). This CDR3 has 15 residues. Trimming removed 6 bases from V and 2 bases from J, with 11 bases in between. Germline V gene lookup returns CDR1 SNHLY and CDR2 FYNNEI.

This clone was counted a single time. The CDR3, as DNA: TGTGCCAGCAGCTTATCGAGCTACAATGAGCAGTTCTTC. It is translated as CASSLSSYNEQFF. This chain links TRBV7-6 with TRBJ2-1; the D is unclear. V was clipped by 2 bases and J by 3 bases, with 5 bases between them. The CDR3 contains 13 residues. From germline, CDR1 is SGHVS and CDR2 FNYEAQ.

This clone came up a few times. This chain connects TRBV19 to TRBJ1-5; a possible D gene is TRBD1 (6 bases). Germline V gene lookup returns CDR1 LNHDA and CDR2 SQIVND (reference sequence). CDR3 length: 14 amino acids. V lost 3 bases and J lost 7, with 13 bases in between. CDR3 amino acids: CASSINRASQPQHF. In DNA form, the CDR3 reads TGTGCCAGTAGTATCAACAGGGCTAGCCAGCCCCAGCATTTT.

J is TRBJ2-7 and V is TRBV5-4; TRBD2 is a possible D gene (6 bases). V lost 6 bases, J lost 1 base, and 11 bases lay in between. The CDR3 sequence is 13 residues long. CDR1 and CDR2 (germline): SGHNT, YYREEE (reference sequence). CDR3 nucleotide sequence: TGTGCCAGCACCCGGGACTTTTCCTACGAGCAGTACTTC. It specifies CASTRDFSYEQYF.

This chain joins TRBV18 and TRBJ1-1, with D unresolved. Trimming pared 8 bases from V and 3 bases from J, leaving 7 bases between. CDR3 size: 11 residues. The germline V gene has CDR1 KGHSH and CDR2 LQKENI. The CDR3 DNA follows: TGTGCCAGCACGAGAGACACTGAAGCTTTCTTT. Protein sequence: CASTRDTEAFF.

The V and J genes are TRBV12-2 and TRBJ2-7; the table's TRBD2 call for D was not verified on the DNA. TRBV12-2 is a pseudogene locus. This CDR3 contains 15 residues. The CDR3 here is CASRLREGFSYEQYF. CDR3 in DNA: TGTGCAAGTCGCTTGCGGGAGGGGTTCTCCTACGAGCAGTACTTC.

The rearrangement uses TRBV29-1 and TRBJ2-3; 7 bases line up with TRBD2. Germline CDR1 is SQVTM and CDR2 is ANQGSEA. V shed 4 bases and J 4 bases; nucleotides not matched to a gene: 8. The CDR3 totals 14 residues. The CDR3 DNA reads as TGCAGCGTTGTGGGCGGGAGAGGGGCAGATACGCAGTATTTT. Residues: CSVVGGRGADTQYF.

This rearrangement joins TRBV5-1 to TRBJ2-1; TRBD1 agrees at 9 bases. This CDR3 has 15 residues. After removal of 3 bases from V and 7 bases from J, the junction contained 8 bases not matched to a gene. Germline values: CDR1 SGHRS, CDR2 YFSETQ. The CDR3 bases are TGCGCCAGCAGCTCCCGGACAGGGGAGGGGAATGAGCAGTTCTTC. Its translation: CASSSRTGEGNEQFF. Variable domain in full (rest from reference TRBV5-1 and TRBJ2-1): KAGVTQTPRYLIKTRGQQVTLSCSPISGHRSVSWYQQTPGQGLQFLFEYFSETQRNKGNFPGRFSGRQFSNSRSEMNVSTLELGDSALYLCASSSRTGEGNEQFFGPGTRLTVL.

The chain is built from TRBV7-3 and TRBJ1-1; D unclear. The CDR3 runs to 15 residues. Trimming pared 3 bases from V and 0 bases from J, leaving 11 bases between. The germline CDR1 and CDR2 sequences are SGHTA and FQGTGA. Written as DNA, the CDR3 is TGTGCCAGCAGCTTCACGGGTGGCGTGAACACTGAAGCTTTCTTT. Protein product: CASSFTGGVNTEAFF.